Listed here are 27 T cell receptor beta chains from one sample, sequenced in a study of CXCR3-negative and CXCR3-positive naive CD8 T cells. Their specific antigens are unknown. Study observations and caveats: Greater hydrophobicity was found in TRB CDR3s of CXCR3-positive naive cells than of CXCR3-negative naive cells.

UMI-tagged TRB cDNA libraries were built via 5' RACE. From its re-call of the 5' RACE reads, TCRdb lists each CDR3 protein once, without DNA. Its listing shows some 110,000 distinct CDR3 sequences. The material sequenced was naive CXCR3+ CD8+ T cells from blood. The subset: CD45RO-CCR7+CD27+CD95- naive CD8+ T cells expressing CXCR3 (TNR3+). These receptors all come from a human donor in good health. Some clones in this sample may be carry-over from other donors' samples.

This chain uses TRBV4-1 with TRBJ2-7; without DNA, the TCRdb call of TRBD1 cannot be checked. The CDR3 runs 15 residues. CDR1 is MGHRA and CDR2 is YSYEKL in the germline V gene. Here the CDR3 reads CASSQEGTGGYEQYF.

CDR3 region: CSVVARGLSGYTF. The chain carries TRBV29-1 and TRBJ1-2; TCRdb returns TRBD1, unconfirmable since there is no DNA. The CDR3 extends over 13 amino acids. Looked up from germline, CDR1 is SQVTM and CDR2 is ANQGSEA.

The chain recombines TRBV3-1 with TRBJ2-2. From germline, CDR1 is LGHDT and CDR2 YNNKEL (reference sequence). CDR3 length: 15 amino acids. The CDR3 loop reads CASSSTEAGPGELFF. Based on the CDR3 plus reference TRBV3-1 and TRBJ2-2, the full variable domain is DTAVSQTPKYLVTQMGNDKSIKCEQNLGHDTMYWYKQDSKKFLKIMFSYNNKELIINETVPNRFSPKSPDKAHLNLHINSLELGDSAVYFCASSSTEAGPGELFFGEGSRLTVL.

CDR3 loop: CASSFRDSESTDTQYF. The rearrangement joins TRBV2 to TRBJ2-3; the TCRdb call, TRBD1, lacks DNA for checking. This CDR3 has 16 amino acids. Germline CDR1 SNHLY, CDR2 FYNNEI.

The chain uses TRBV7-6 and TRBJ2-7. CDR3 length: 15 residues. Germline V gene data show CDR1 as SGHVS and CDR2 as FNYEAQ. The chain's CDR3 is CASSPAGGGSYEQYF.

This rearrangement joins TRBV5-1 to TRBJ2-7; absent DNA, TCRdb's TRBD1 call cannot be checked. The CDR3 runs 16 residues. Germline V gives CDR1 SGHRS, CDR2 YFSETQ. CDR3 sequence: CASSLEQGRGRYEQYF.

V is TRBV27 and J is TRBJ2-7; the TRBD1 assignment by TCRdb is unverifiable without DNA. Germline lookup yields CDR1 MNHEY and CDR2 SMNVEV (reference sequence). There are 14 residues in the CDR3. This CDR3 is CASSVDRDEDEQYF.

The chain employs TRBV29-1 and TRBJ2-3; TCRdb calls TRBD1, which cannot be checked without DNA. The germline CDR1 and CDR2 sequences are SQVTM and ANQGSEA. This CDR3 is 12 amino acids long. CDR3 loop: CSVDGGRDTQYF.

V usage is TRBV20-1 and J usage is TRBJ2-7; TCRdb's assignment of TRBD1 cannot be checked, as there is no DNA. Germline loops: CDR1 DFQATT, CDR2 SNEGSKA (reference sequence). This CDR3 comprises 15 residues. CDR3 residues: CSATYTGQGIYEQYF.

This chain uses TRBV29-1 with TRBJ1-2; TCRdb designates TRBD1, a call that cannot be tested without DNA. This CDR3 has 13 amino acids. CDR1 is SQVTM and CDR2 is ANQGSEA in the germline V gene. The CDR3 loop is CSDRDPLHYGYTF.

The V call is TRBV20-1, the J call TRBJ2-2; TCRdb indicates TRBD1, and absent DNA this call remains unverified. CDR1 is DFQATT and CDR2 is SNEGSKA in the germline V gene (reference sequence). CDR3 length: 16 residues. CDR3 residues: CSARHWTASLPGELFF.

The genes are TRBV6-5 and TRBJ1-3. The germline gives CDR1 MNHEY, CDR2 SVGAGI. This CDR3 region has 15 residues. CDR3 residues: CASTQMGGFGNTIYF.

The chain uses TRBV7-8 and TRBJ2-3; the D gene TCRdb calls, TRBD2, cannot be checked with no DNA. Looked up from germline, CDR1 is SGHVS and CDR2 is FQNEAQ. The CDR3 totals 17 residues. CDR3 in amino acids: CASSYFSGGRGTDTQYF.

The chain links TRBV27 to TRBJ2-3. Germline CDR1 MNHEY, CDR2 SMNVEV (reference sequence). The CDR3 extends over 13 amino acids. The CDR3 sequence: CASRFLSTDTQYF.

The gene calls are TRBV9 and TRBJ2-1; the TRBD1 assignment by TCRdb is unverifiable without DNA. The CDR3 is 13 residues long. Germline CDR1 reads SGDLS; CDR2 reads YYNGEE. The CDR3 region is CASSVGQLNEQFF.

This chain joins TRBV10-1 and TRBJ2-2; TCRdb calls TRBD1, which cannot be checked without DNA. From germline, CDR1 is WNHNN and CDR2 SYGVQD (reference sequence). The CDR3 covers 16 residues. The CDR3 reads CASSESSGTNTGELFF.

This chain joins TRBV28 and TRBJ2-6; the D call from TCRdb, TRBD2, cannot be confirmed without DNA. This CDR3 has 16 residues. Germline V gene lookup returns CDR1 MDHEN and CDR2 SYDVKM. The CDR3 region is CASSGLGAGGANVLTF.

V and J are TRBV7-9 and TRBJ2-7; there is no DNA to check the TCRdb D call of TRBD1. This CDR3 comprises 13 residues. Germline V lookup: CDR1 SEHNR, CDR2 FQNEAQ (reference sequence). CDR3 protein: CASSPQGFYEQYF. Variable domain in full (rest from reference TRBV7-9 and TRBJ2-7): DTGVSQNPRHKITKRGQNVTFRCDPISEHNRLYWYRQTLGQGPEFLTYFQNEAQLEKSRLLSDRFSAERPKGSFSTLEIQRTEQGDSAMYLCASSPQGFYEQYFGPGTRLTVT.

The chain combines TRBV4-1 with TRBJ2-1; TCRdb's D gene call, TRBD1, goes unchecked for lack of DNA. This CDR3 has 16 amino acids. Germline V gene data show CDR1 as MGHRA and CDR2 as YSYEKL. The CDR3 reads CASSQEAGGAYNEQFF.

The CDR3 here is CASSVTEALHF. The chain combines TRBV25-1 with TRBJ1-6. This CDR3 has 11 amino acids. Per the germline V gene, CDR1 is MGHDK and CDR2 is SYGVNS.

This chain uses TRBV19 with TRBJ2-3; the D gene TCRdb calls, TRBD1, cannot be checked with no DNA. Germline values: CDR1 LNHDA, CDR2 SQIVND (reference sequence). The CDR3 spans 18 residues. The CDR3 region is CASRNGDLMGGSTDTQYF.

The chain links TRBV27 to TRBJ1-5; TCRdb gives TRBD1 as the D gene, but with no DNA this cannot be confirmed. The CDR3 is 15 residues long. CDR1 MNHEY and CDR2 SMNVEV come from the germline V gene (reference sequence). The chain's CDR3 is CASSTGGLGDQPQHF.

CDR3 sequence reads: CASSEWGGTEAFF. The rearrangement links TRBV10-1 to TRBJ1-1; no DNA is available, so the TRBD1 call from TCRdb remains unchecked. In germline, CDR1 is WNHNN, CDR2 SYGVQD (reference sequence). The CDR3 is made up of 13 amino acids.

V is TRBV2 and J is TRBJ2-3; TCRdb indicates TRBD2, and absent DNA this call remains unverified. The germline V gene has CDR1 SNHLY and CDR2 FYNNEI. This CDR3 has 16 amino acids. The CDR3 loop is CASSVGTFPSTDTQYF. Complete variable domain (other parts from reference TRBV2 and TRBJ2-3): EPEVTQTPSHQVTQMGQEVILRCVPISNHLYFYWYRQILGQKVEFLVSFYNNEISEKSEIFDDQFSVERPDGSNFTLKIRSTKLEDSAMYFCASSVGTFPSTDTQYFGPGTRLTVL.

V gene TRBV7-2 combines with J gene TRBJ2-7; TCRdb lists TRBD1, though no DNA is available to test this call. Germline values: CDR1 SGHTA, CDR2 FQGNSA. The CDR3 sequence is 14 residues long. CDR3 protein: CASSLAGGRNEQYF.

The rearrangement links TRBV9 to TRBJ2-7. CDR1 and CDR2 from the germline V gene are SGDLS and YYNGEE. This CDR3 has 14 residues. The CDR3 is CASSVDGVPYEQYF.

This sequence joins TRBV7-9 and TRBJ2-7. This CDR3 spans 16 amino acids. CDR1 and CDR2 from the germline V gene are SEHNR and FQNEAQ (reference sequence). The CDR3 loop reads CASSRPGSVSGYEQYF.